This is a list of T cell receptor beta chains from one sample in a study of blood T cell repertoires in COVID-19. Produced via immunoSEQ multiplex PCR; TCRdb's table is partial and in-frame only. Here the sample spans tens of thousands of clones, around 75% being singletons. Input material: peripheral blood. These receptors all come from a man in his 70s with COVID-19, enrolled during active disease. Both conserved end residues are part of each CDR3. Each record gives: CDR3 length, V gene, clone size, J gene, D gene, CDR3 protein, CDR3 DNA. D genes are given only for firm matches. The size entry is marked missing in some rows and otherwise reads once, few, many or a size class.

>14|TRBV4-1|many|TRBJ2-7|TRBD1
CASSQGQGNYEQYF
TGCGCCAGCAGCCAGGGACAGGGGAACTACGAGCAGTACTTC
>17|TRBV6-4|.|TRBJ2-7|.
CASSEGARQGLIYEQYF
TGTGCCAGCAGTGAAGGGGCTCGGCAGGGTTTGATCTACGAGCAGTACTTC
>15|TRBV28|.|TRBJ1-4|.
CASSPLPPTNEKLFF
TGTGCCAGCAGTCCCCTTCCTCCAACTAATGAAAAACTGTTTTTT
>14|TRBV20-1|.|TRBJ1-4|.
CSASSRSANEKLFF
TGCAGTGCTAGTTCTAGGTCGGCAAATGAAAAACTGTTTTTT
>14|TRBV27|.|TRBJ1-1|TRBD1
CASSLGTANTEAFF
TGTGCCAGCAGTTTAGGGACAGCGAACACTGAAGCTTTCTTT
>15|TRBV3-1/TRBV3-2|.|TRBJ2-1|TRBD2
CASSQGGAGVNEQFF
TGTGCCAGCAGCCAAGGCGGAGCGGGGGTAAATGAGCAGTTCTTC
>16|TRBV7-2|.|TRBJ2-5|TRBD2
CASSATSGVYQETQYF
TGTGCCAGCAGCGCGACTAGCGGAGTGTACCAAGAGACCCAGTACTTC
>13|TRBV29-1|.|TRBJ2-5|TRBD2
CSVRGEGRETQYF
TGCAGCGTCCGTGGGGAGGGCCGAGAGACCCAGTACTTC
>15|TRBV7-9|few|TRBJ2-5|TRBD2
CASSVSGTRGETQYF
TGTGCCAGCAGCGTTAGCGGGACAAGGGGAGAGACCCAGTACTTC
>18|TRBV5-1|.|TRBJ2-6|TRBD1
CASSSLGTAASGANVLTF
TGCGCCAGCAGCTCTCTTGGGACAGCCGCCTCTGGGGCCAACGTCCTGACTTTC
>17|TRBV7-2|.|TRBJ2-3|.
CASSLAARDSGADTQYF
TGTGCCAGCAGCTTAGCGGCCAGGGATTCGGGTGCAGATACGCAGTATTTT
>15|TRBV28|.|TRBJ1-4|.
CATKPGGGGTEKLFF
TGTGCCACCAAACCCGGGGGAGGGGGGACTGAAAAACTGTTTTTT
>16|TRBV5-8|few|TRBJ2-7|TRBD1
CASSSGTGEGGYEQYF
TGTGCCAGCAGCTCCGGGACAGGGGAGGGAGGGTACGAGCAGTACTTC
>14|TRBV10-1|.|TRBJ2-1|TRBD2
CASSGGLAGENQFF
TGCGCCAGCAGTGGGGGACTAGCGGGAGAGAATCAGTTCTTC
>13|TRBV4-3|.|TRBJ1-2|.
CASSQGLTYGYTF
TGCGCCAGCAGCCAAGGACTCACCTATGGCTACACCTTC
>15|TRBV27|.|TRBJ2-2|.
CASSGTSPATGELFF
TGTGCCAGCAGTGGGACTTCCCCTGCCACCGGGGAGCTGTTTTTT
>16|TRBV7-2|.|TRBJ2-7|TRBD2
CASSLARSSGTYEQYF
TGTGCCAGCAGCTTAGCGCGGTCTAGCGGTACCTACGAGCAGTACTTC
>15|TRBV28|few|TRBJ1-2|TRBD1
CASRARGRYAHGYTF
TGTGCCAGCAGAGCCAGGGGGCGCTATGCCCATGGCTACACCTTC
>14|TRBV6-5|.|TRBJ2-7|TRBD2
CASGARLAYNEQYF
TGTGCCAGCGGAGCACGACTAGCTTATAACGAGCAGTACTTC
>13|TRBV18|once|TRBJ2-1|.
CASSGDTYNEQFF
TGTGCCAGCTCAGGGGACACCTACAATGAGCAGTTCTTC
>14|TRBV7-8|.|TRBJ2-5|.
CASTPSVMGETQYF
TGTGCCAGCACCCCTAGTGTTATGGGTGAGACCCAGTACTTC
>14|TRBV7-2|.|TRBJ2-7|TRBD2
CASRLAGASYEQYF
TGTGCCAGCAGACTTGCGGGAGCCTCCTACGAGCAGTACTTC
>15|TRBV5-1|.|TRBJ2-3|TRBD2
CASSPSGSVTDTQYF
TGCGCCAGCAGCCCTAGCGGGAGTGTGACAGATACGCAGTATTTT
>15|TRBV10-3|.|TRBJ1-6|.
CAISPGTPINSPLHF
TGTGCCATCAGTCCCGGGACACCAATTAATTCACCCCTCCACTTT
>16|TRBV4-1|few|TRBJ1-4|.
CASSPGPSGGNEKLFF
TGCGCCAGCAGCCCAGGACCCTCCGGCGGGAATGAAAAACTGTTTTTT
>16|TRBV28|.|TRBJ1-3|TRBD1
CASSVHQGAPGNTIYF
TGTGCCAGCAGTGTCCACCAGGGGGCGCCTGGAAACACCATATATTTT
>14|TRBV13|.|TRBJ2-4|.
CASSLRRSKNIQYF
TGTGCCAGCAGCTTAAGGAGATCCAAAAACATTCAGTACTTC
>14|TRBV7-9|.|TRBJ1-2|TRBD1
CASSPEGGLYGYTF
TGTGCCAGCAGCCCCGAAGGGGGCCTGTATGGCTACACCTTC
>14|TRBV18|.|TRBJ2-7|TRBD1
CASSGQGQNYEQYF
TGTGCCAGCTCAGGCCAGGGACAGAACTACGAGCAGTACTTC
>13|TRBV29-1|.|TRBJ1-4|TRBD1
CSVGQGPYEKLFF
TGCAGCGTTGGACAGGGGCCCTATGAAAAACTGTTTTTT
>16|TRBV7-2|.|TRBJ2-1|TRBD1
CASSSIGTALYNEQFF
TGTGCCAGCAGCTCAATCGGGACAGCGCTTTACAATGAGCAGTTCTTC
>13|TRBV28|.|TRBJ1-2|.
CASSPPANYGYTF
TGTGCCAGCAGTCCACCAGCTAACTATGGCTACACCTTC
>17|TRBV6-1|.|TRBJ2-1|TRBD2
CASSVGPSGSLINEQFF
TGTGCCAGCAGTGTGGGGCCTAGCGGGAGTTTAATCAATGAGCAGTTCTTC
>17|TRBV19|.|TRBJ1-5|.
CASSPLPGFNSNQPQHF
TGTGCCAGTAGTCCCCTTCCAGGATTCAATAGCAATCAGCCCCAGCATTTT
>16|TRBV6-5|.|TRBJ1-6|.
CASSYPQGGSGSPLHF
TGTGCCAGCAGTTACCCCCAAGGGGGTTCAGGGTCACCCCTCCACTTT
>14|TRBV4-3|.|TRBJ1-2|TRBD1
CASSQVAGGFGYTF
TGCGCCAGCAGCCAAGTGGCAGGGGGCTTTGGCTACACCTTC
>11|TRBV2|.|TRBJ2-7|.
CASSVALEQYF
TGTGCCAGCAGTGTTGCGCTCGAGCAGTACTTC
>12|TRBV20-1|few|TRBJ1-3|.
CSASNRENTIYF
TGCAGTGCTAGTAACAGGGAAAACACCATATATTTT
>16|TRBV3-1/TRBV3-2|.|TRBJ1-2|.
CASSPPLNVGRGGYTF
TGTGCCAGCAGCCCCCCCTTAAACGTCGGCCGAGGTGGCTACACCTTC
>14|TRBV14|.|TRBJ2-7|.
CASSHRGSTYEQYF
TGTGCCAGCAGCCATCGCGGCAGTACCTACGAGCAGTACTTC
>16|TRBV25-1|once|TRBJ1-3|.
CASSEPAGNSGNTIYF
TGTGCCAGCAGTGAACCGGCGGGGAACTCTGGAAACACCATATATTTT
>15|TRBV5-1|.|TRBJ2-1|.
CASSLIQRVYNEQFF
TGCGCCAGCAGCTTGATCCAGCGGGTATACAATGAGCAGTTCTTC
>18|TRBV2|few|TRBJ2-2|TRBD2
CASSEMLAGSSGTGELFF
TGTGCCAGCAGTGAAATGCTAGCGGGTTCTTCGGGGACCGGGGAGCTGTTTTTT
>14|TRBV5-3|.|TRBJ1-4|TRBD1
CARSLGQGAEKLFF
TGTGCCAGAAGCTTAGGACAGGGTGCTGAAAAACTGTTTTTT
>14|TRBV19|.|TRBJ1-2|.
CASSLLGSNYGYTF
TGTGCCAGTAGTCTTCTGGGCAGTAACTATGGCTACACCTTC
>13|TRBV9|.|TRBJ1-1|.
CASSETGGEEAFF
TGTGCCAGCAGCGAGACAGGCGGCGAGGAAGCTTTCTTT
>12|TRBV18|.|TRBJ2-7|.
CASSSDSYEQYF
TGTGCCAGTTCTTCGGACAGTTACGAGCAGTACTTC
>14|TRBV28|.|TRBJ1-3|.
CASSSGYSGNTIYF
TGTGCCAGCAGTTCGGGGTACTCTGGAAACACCATATATTTT
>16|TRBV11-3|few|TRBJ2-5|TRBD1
CASSQWTGQVVETQYF
TGTGCCAGCAGCCAATGGACAGGTCAAGTAGTAGAGACCCAGTACTTC
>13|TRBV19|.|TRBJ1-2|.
CASSMPGNDGYTF
TGTGCCAGTAGTATGCCGGGGAACGATGGCTACACCTTC
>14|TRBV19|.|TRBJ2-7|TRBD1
CASSLRTGSYEQYF
TGTGCCAGTAGTCTCCGGACAGGCTCCTACGAGCAGTACTTC
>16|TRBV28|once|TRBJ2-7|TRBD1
CASSWTGTDALRGEYF
TGTGCCAGCAGTTGGACCGGGACAGACGCCCTACGTGGGGAGTACTTC
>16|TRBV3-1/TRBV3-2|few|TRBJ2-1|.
CASSHPSGGRGNEQFF
TGTGCCAGCAGCCACCCCTCGGGGGGCAGGGGCAATGAGCAGTTCTTC
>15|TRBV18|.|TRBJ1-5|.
CASSPTGQFSSPQHF
TGTGCCAGCTCCCCAACAGGACAGTTCTCTTCGCCCCAGCATTTT